This T cell receptor beta chain was profiled in a study of T cells after yellow fever vaccination. Turning to the study itself: In the case of low-cell-number fractions, SMART-Seq v4 Ultra Low Input was used for preparation. Whole-study findings and limits: Overlap between CD4 and CD8 compartments was detected for a small share of clonotypes.

To note about this clonotype: Antigen unknown.

One entry per CDR3 protein, called by TCRdb with MiXCR from the 5' RACE reads. The repertoire holds about 350,000 distinct CDR3 sequences, with 7% to 10% as singletons. V gave up 3 bases and J gave up 5 bases, with 3 bases separating them. This CDR3 region has 10 residues. Germline CDR1 DFQATT, CDR2 SNEGSKA (reference sequence). The chain links TRBV20-1 to TRBJ2-3; no firm D call. This TCR derives from a man aged 18-30 years who received the YFV17D yellow fever vaccine. Sequenced material: PBMCs, taken 35 to 50 days after the first yellow fever vaccination. As DNA, the CDR3 is TGCAGTGCTAGGGGAGATACGCAGTATTTT. Translating gives CSARGDTQYF.